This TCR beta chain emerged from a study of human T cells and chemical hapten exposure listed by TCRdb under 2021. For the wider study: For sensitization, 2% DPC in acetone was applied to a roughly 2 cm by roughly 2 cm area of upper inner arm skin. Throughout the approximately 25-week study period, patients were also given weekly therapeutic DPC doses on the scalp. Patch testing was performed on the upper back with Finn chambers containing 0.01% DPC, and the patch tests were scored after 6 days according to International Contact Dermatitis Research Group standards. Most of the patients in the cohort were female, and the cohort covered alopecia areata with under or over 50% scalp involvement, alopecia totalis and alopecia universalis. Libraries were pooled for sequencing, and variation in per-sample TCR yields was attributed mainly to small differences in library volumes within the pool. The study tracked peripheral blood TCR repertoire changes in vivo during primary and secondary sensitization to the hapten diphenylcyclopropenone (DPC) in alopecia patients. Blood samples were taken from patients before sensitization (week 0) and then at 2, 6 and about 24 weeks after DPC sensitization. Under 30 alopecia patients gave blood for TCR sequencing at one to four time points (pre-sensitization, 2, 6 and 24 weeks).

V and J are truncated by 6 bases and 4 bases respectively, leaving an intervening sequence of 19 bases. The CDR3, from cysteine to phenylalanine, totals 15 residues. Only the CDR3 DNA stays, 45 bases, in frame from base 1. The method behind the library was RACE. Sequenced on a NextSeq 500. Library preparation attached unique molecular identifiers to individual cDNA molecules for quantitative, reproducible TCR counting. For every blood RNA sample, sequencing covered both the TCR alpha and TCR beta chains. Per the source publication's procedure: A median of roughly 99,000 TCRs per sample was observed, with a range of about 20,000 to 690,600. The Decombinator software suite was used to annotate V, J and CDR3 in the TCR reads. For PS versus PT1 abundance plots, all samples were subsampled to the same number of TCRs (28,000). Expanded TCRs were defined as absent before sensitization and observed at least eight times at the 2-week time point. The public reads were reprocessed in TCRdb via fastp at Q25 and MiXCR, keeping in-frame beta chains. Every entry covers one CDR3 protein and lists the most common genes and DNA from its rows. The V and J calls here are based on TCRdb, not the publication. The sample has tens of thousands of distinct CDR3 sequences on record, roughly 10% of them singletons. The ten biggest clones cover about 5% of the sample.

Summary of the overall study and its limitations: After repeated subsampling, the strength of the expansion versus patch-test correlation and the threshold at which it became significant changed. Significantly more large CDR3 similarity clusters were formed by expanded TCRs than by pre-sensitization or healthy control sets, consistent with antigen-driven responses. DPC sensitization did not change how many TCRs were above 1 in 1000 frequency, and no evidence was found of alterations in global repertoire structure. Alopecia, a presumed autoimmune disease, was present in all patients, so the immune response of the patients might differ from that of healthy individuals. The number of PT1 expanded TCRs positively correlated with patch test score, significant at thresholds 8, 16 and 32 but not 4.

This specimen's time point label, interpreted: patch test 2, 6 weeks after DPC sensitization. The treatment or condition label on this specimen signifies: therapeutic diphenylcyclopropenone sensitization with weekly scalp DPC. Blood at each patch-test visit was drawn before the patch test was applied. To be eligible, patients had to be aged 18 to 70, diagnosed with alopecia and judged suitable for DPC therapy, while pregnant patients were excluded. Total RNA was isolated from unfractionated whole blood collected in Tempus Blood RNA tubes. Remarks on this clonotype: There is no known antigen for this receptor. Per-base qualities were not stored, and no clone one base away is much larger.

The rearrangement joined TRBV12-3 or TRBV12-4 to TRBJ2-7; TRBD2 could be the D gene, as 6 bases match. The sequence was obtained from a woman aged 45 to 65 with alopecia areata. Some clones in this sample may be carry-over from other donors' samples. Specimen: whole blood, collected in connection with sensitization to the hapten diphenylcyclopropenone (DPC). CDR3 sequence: CASSPGGPGRYEQYF. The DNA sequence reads TGTGCCAGCAGCCCCGGGGGACCAGGGAGGTACGAGCAGTACTTC.